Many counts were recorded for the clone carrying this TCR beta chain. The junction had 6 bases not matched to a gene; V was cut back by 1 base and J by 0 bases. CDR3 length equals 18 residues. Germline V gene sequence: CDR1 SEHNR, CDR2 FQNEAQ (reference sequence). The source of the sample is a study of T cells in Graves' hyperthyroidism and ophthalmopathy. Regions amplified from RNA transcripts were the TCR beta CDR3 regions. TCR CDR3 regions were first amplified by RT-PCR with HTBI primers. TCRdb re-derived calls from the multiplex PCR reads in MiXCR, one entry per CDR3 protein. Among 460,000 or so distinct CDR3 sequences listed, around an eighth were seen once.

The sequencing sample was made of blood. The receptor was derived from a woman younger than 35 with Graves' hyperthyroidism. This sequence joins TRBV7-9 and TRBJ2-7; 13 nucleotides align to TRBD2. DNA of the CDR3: TGTGCCAGCAGCTTAGGACTAGCGGGAGGCCTAAGCTCCTACGAGCAGTACGTC. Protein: CASSLGLAGGLSSYEQYV.